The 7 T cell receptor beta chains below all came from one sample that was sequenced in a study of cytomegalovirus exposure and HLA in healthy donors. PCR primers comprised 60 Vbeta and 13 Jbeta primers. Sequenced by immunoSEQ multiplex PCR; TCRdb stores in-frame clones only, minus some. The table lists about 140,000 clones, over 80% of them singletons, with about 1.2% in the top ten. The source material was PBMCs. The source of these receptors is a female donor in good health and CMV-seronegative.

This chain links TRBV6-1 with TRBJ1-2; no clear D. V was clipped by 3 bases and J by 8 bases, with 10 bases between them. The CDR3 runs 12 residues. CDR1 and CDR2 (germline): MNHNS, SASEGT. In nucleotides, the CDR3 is TGTGCCAGCAGTGAGTCAGGCGAGGGCTACACCTTC. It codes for CASSESGEGYTF.

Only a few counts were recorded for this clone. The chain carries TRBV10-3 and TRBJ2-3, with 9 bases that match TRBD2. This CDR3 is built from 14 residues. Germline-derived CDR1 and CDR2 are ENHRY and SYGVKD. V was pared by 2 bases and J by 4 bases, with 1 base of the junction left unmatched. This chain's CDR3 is CAISEVAGADTQYF. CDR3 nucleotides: TGTGCCATCAGTGAGGTAGCGGGAGCAGATACGCAGTATTTT.

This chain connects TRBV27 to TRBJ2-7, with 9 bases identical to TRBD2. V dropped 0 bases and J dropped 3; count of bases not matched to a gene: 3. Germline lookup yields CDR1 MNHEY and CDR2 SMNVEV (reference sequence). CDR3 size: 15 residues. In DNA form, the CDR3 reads TGTGCCAGCAGTTTATCGGGCGGGAGGGTCTACGAGCAGTACTTC. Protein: CASSLSGGRVYEQYF.

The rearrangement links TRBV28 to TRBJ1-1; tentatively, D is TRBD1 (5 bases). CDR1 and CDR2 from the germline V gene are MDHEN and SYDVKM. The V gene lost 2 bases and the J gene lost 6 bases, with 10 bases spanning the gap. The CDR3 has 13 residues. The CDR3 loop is CASSLGGKPEAFF. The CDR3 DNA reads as TGTGCCAGCAGTTTAGGGGGGAAGCCTGAAGCTTTCTTT.

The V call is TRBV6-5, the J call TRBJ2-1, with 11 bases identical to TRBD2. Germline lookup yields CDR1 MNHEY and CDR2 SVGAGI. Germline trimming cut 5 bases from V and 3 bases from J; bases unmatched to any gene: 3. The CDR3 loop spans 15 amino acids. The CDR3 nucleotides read TGTGCCAGCAGTGTCGGGACTAGCGGCTACAATGAGCAGTTCTTC. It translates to CASSVGTSGYNEQFF.

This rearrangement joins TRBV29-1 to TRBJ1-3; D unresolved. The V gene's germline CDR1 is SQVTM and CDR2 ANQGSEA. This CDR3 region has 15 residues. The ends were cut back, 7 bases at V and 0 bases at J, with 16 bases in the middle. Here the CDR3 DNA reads TGCAGCGCCCTAGATCCGCTCTTCTCTGGAAACACCATATATTTT. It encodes CSALDPLFSGNTIYF.

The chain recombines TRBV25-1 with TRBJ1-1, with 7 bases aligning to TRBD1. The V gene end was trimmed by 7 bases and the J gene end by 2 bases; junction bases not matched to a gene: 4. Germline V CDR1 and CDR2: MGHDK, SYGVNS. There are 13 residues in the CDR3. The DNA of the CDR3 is TGTGCCAGCACCCCAGGGGGTAACACTGAAGCTTTCTTT. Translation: CASTPGGNTEAFF.